Sequencing of this T cell receptor (beta chain) was carried out in a study of OX40 agonist ivuxolimab in advanced cancers. Overall study: Patients achieving partial responses numbered three: one hepatocellular carcinoma case and two cutaneous melanoma cases.

Cycle 7 day 1, cycle 4 day 1, and baseline were the timepoints at which blood was sampled. CDR1 is KGHSH, CDR2 LQKENI, per germline. Trimming stripped 4 bases from V and 3 bases from J, with 12 bases between. The CDR3 sequence is 14 residues long. This clone was counted a few times. Its antigen is as yet unknown. Study-level results: Among patients with partial responses at 0.1-3.0 mg/kg, clonal expansion was among the lowest.

TCRdb's copy holds only in-frame clones and misses some; the assay was immunoSEQ multiplex PCR. Of some 140,000 clones listed, around 93% are singletons. This clonotype originated in an adult with an advanced solid tumor such as melanoma, head and neck, liver or kidney cancer. The sample in question was CD4+ or CD8+ T cells sorted from blood, obtained in a trial of the OX40 agonist ivuxolimab. This chain links TRBV18 with TRBJ1-2; D remains ambiguous. The CDR3 reads CASSLGSQDYGYTF. CDR3 in DNA: TGTGCCAGCTCACTTGGGTCGCAGGACTATGGCTACACCTTC.